Shown below are 29 T cell receptor beta chains from a single sample sequenced in a study of cytomegalovirus exposure and HLA in healthy donors. PCR was performed using 60 Vbeta and 13 Jbeta primers. Generated by immunoSEQ multiplex PCR, the TCRdb table keeps only in-frame clones and is missing some. The sample lists around 90,000 clones; 62% were seen once. The sequencing sample was made of PBMCs. The receptor source for this set is a woman aged 25 to 39 in good health and CMV-seropositive.

The chain couples TRBV25-1 to TRBJ1-1; 7 nucleotides agree with TRBD1. The germline V gene encodes CDR1 MGHDK and CDR2 SYGVNS. This CDR3 region has 15 residues. The V and J ends lost 6 bases and 1 base, in that order; junction bases with no gene match: 8. The CDR3 protein is CASRPGQRTNTEAFF. CDR3 sequence (DNA): TGTGCCAGCAGGCCGGGACAGCGAACGAACACTGAAGCTTTCTTT.

In this sample, this clone is medium-sized. The J gene is TRBJ2-3, the V gene TRBV5-1; D is unresolved. Per the germline V gene, CDR1 is SGHRS and CDR2 is YFSETQ. V was trimmed by 1 base and J by 4 bases, leaving 7 bases between them. This CDR3 contains 13 residues. The CDR3 DNA is TGCGCCAGCAGCTTGACGGTCGCAGATACGCAGTATTTT. Translation: CASSLTVADTQYF.

This clone was recorded once. The CDR3, as DNA: TGTGCCAGCAGTTCTCCAGGGTTGGGGAACACTGAAGCTTTCTTT. It encodes CASSSPGLGNTEAFF. The rearrangement uses TRBV6-5 and TRBJ1-1; possibly TRBD1 for D (5 bases). This CDR3 has 15 residues. Germline CDR1 is MNHEY and CDR2 is SVGAGI. V lost 4 bases and J 1 base, leaving 13 bases between the germline ends.

The V and J genes are TRBV14 and TRBJ1-6; D is perhaps TRBD1 (6 bases). The ends were cut back, 1 base at V and 10 bases at J, with 11 bases in the middle. The CDR3 is made up of 14 amino acids. Germline assignment: CDR1 SGHDN and CDR2 FVKESK. The CDR3 region has the DNA TGTGCCAGCAGCCAAGTCACAGGGAAATCACCCCTCCACTTT. Amino acids: CASSQVTGKSPLHF.

V is TRBV7-2 and J is TRBJ1-1, with TRBD1 as a possible D gene (5 bases). The CDR3 is 14 residues long. CDR1 is SGHTA and CDR2 is FQGNSA in the germline V gene. The ends were cut back, 4 bases at V and 5 bases at J, with 14 bases in the middle. CDR3: CASSSFRGRTEAFF. The DNA of the CDR3 is TGTGCCAGCAGCTCATTCCGGGGGAGGACTGAAGCTTTCTTT.

This sequence joins TRBV14 and TRBJ2-3; D is unclear. Germline CDR1 SGHDN, CDR2 FVKESK. V dropped 0 bases and J dropped 0 bases, with 7 bases sitting between them. CDR3 length equals 15 residues. CDR3 in DNA: TGTGCCAGCAGCCAAGATACCAGAAGCACAGATACGCAGTATTTT. As protein: CASSQDTRSTDTQYF.

This clone occurred a few times. This chain uses TRBV7-9 with TRBJ1-1, with 10 bases lining up with TRBD1. This CDR3 comprises 17 residues. The junction had 10 bases not matched to a gene; V was cut back by 5 bases and J by 1 base. Looked up from germline, CDR1 is SEHNR and CDR2 is FQNEAQ (reference sequence). The CDR3, as DNA: TGTGCCAGCAGCCAAGGACAGGGGGGTCTAAAGAACACTGAAGCTTTCTTT. It yields the protein CASSQGQGGLKNTEAFF.

This clone occurred a few times. The V and J genes are TRBV7-4 and TRBJ2-7, with TRBD2 matching 12 bases. With 4 bases clipped from V and 3 bases from J, the junction kept 7 bases outside the gene matches. Germline assignment: CDR1 SGHVT and CDR2 SQSDAQ. The CDR3 runs 16 residues. The CDR3 protein is CASSSGLAGPHYEQYF. CDR3 in DNA: TGTGCCAGCAGCTCGGGACTAGCGGGTCCCCACTACGAGCAGTACTTC.

In DNA, the CDR3 is TGTGCCAGTAGTATAGGCGGGCCGGAGACCCAGTACTTC. This codes for CASSIGGPETQYF. The gene calls are TRBV19 and TRBJ2-5; tentative D call: TRBD2 (5 bases). V was pared by 1 base and J by 5 bases, with 8 bases between. The CDR3 runs to 13 residues. CDR1 is LNHDA and CDR2 is SQIVND in the germline V gene (reference sequence).

This clone was observed a few times. CDR3 protein: CASSSRGAPEAFF. The CDR3 DNA follows: TGTGCCAGCAGTTCACGGGGAGCCCCTGAAGCTTTCTTT. The chain carries TRBV6-5 and TRBJ1-1; D remains unclear. V lost 4 bases, J lost 6 bases, and 12 bases lay in between. This CDR3 region has 13 residues. Germline CDR1 is MNHEY and CDR2 is SVGAGI.

This chain uses TRBV15 with TRBJ2-2; no definite D call. Germline assignment: CDR1 LNHNV and CDR2 YYDKDF (reference sequence). V gave up 0 bases and J gave up 2 bases, with 10 bases separating them. The CDR3 length is 16 residues. CDR3: CATSRDPNLNTGELFF. For the CDR3, the DNA is TGTGCCACCAGCAGAGATCCGAACCTAAACACCGGGGAGCTGTTTTTT.

The chain links TRBV11-2 to TRBJ2-3; tentative D call: TRBD2 (6 bases). Trimming took 3 bases from V and 0 from J, leaving 7 bases between them. The CDR3 is 14 amino acids. From germline, CDR1 is SGHAT and CDR2 FQNNGV. Here the CDR3 reads CASSLAGSTDTQYF. The CDR3 DNA reads TGTGCCAGCAGCTTGGCGGGGAGCACAGATACGCAGTATTTT.

This chain uses TRBV11-2 with TRBJ2-7, with 9 bases matching TRBD2. V gave up 5 bases and J gave up 6 bases; unmatched junction bases: 5. This CDR3 is 13 amino acids long. Germline values: CDR1 SGHAT, CDR2 FQNNGV. The CDR3 DNA reads as TGTGCCAGCAGCGTGGGGCGGGAGGGCGAGCAGTACTTC. Translation: CASSVGREGEQYF. Drawing the rest from reference TRBV11-2 and TRBJ2-7, the complete variable domain is EAGVAQSPRYKIIEKRQSVAFWCNPISGHATLYWYQQILGQGPKLLIQFQNNGVVDDSQLPKDRFSAERLKGVDSTLKIQPAKLEDSAVYLCASSVGREGEQYFGPGTRLTVT.

This clone has a handful of counts. Its ends do not fully match the called genes, so a read error is possible. The gene calls are TRBV6-5 and TRBJ1-2; the D gene is possibly TRBD1 (6 bases). This CDR3 contains 14 residues. Per germline, CDR1 MNHEY and CDR2 SVGAGI. The CDR3 spells CASSFDRTVKSYPF. CDR3 coding DNA: TGTGCCAGCAGCTTCGACAGGACAGTAAAGAGCTACCCCTTC.

The V and J genes are TRBV27 and TRBJ2-7, with D perhaps matching TRBD2 (6 bases). CDR3 size: 15 residues. V was pared by 2 bases and J by 0 bases, with 11 bases between. CDR1 and CDR2 (germline): MNHEY, SMNVEV (reference sequence). The CDR3 coding sequence is TGTGCCAGCAGTTTAGGGTCCGGGGGCTCCTACGAGCAGTACTTC. This encodes CASSLGSGGSYEQYF.

There are a few counts of this clone. V usage is TRBV5-4 and J usage is TRBJ1-1; D is uncertain. V dropped 4 bases and J dropped 2 bases, with 12 bases sitting between them. CDR3 length: 14 residues. Per germline, CDR1 SGHNT and CDR2 YYREEE (reference sequence). The CDR3 sequence is CASSLRGPNTEAFF. CDR3 DNA: TGTGCCAGCAGCCTCCGAGGTCCTAACACTGAAGCTTTCTTT.

The genes are TRBV6-6 and TRBJ2-7; possibly TRBD1 for D (7 bases). Per germline, CDR1 MNHNY and CDR2 SVGAGI (reference sequence). The CDR3 is made up of 14 amino acids. Trimming cost V 11 bases and J 1 base, with 18 bases left between them. The CDR3, as DNA: TGTGCCGTGGGGGGAACAGGGGCTTCCTACGAGCAGTACTTC. Translation: CAVGGTGASYEQYF.

V gene TRBV4-1 combines with J gene TRBJ2-1, with 10 positions matching TRBD2. The germline V gene encodes CDR1 MGHRA and CDR2 YSYEKL. V lost 0 bases to trimming and J lost 0 bases; unmatched junction nucleotides: 8. The CDR3 length is 19 residues. In DNA, the CDR3 is TGCGCCAGCAGCCAAGAAGGTAGCGGGGGGTCGAGCTCCTACAATGAGCAGTTCTTC. Translating it yields CASSQEGSGGSSSYNEQFF.

V usage is TRBV28 and J usage is TRBJ1-6; TRBD1 aligns across 8 bases. The CDR3 length is 16 residues. The V gene's germline CDR1 is MDHEN and CDR2 SYDVKM. V dropped 5 bases and J dropped 7; count of bases not matched to a gene: 10. The CDR3: CASSILHRTGNSPLHF. The CDR3 DNA reads as TGTGCCAGCAGTATCCTTCATAGGACAGGGAATTCACCCCTCCACTTT.

The chain combines TRBV9 with TRBJ2-3; D uncertain. Trimming left V 0 bases short and J 0 bases short, with 8 bases between. Germline V CDR1 and CDR2: SGDLS, YYNGEE. The CDR3 has 15 amino acids. For the CDR3, the DNA is TGTGCCAGCAGCGTAGGCGTATCTAGCACAGATACGCAGTATTTT. Amino acid sequence: CASSVGVSSTDTQYF. The full variable domain, rest sourced from reference TRBV9 and TRBJ2-3, is DSGVTQTPKHLITATGQRVTLRCSPRSGDLSVYWYQQSLDQGLQFLIQYYNGEERAKGNILERFSAQQFPDLHSELNLSSLELGDSALYFCASSVGVSSTDTQYFGPGTRLTVL.

The rearrangement links TRBV21-1 to TRBJ2-1; the table's TRBD2 call for D was not verified on the DNA. TRBV21-1 is listed as a pseudogene. The CDR3 contains 13 residues. CDR3 sequence: CASSKTRCLEQFF. DNA for the CDR3: TGTGCCAGCAGCAAAACCCGGTGTCTGGAGCAGTTCTTC.

This clone came up a few times. The rearrangement joins TRBV11-2 to TRBJ2-7; 9 positions match TRBD1. The CDR3 totals 15 residues. Unmatched junction bases numbered 4, after V lost 2 bases and J lost 2 bases. Looked up from germline, CDR1 is SGHAT and CDR2 is FQNNGV. The CDR3 protein is CASSLTTGGTYEQYF. The CDR3, as DNA: TGTGCCAGCAGCTTAACGACAGGGGGGACCTACGAGCAGTACTTC.

This clone occurred a few times. This chain joins TRBV18 and TRBJ2-5; possibly TRBD2 for D (5 bases). This CDR3 contains 13 residues. Per the germline V gene, CDR1 is KGHSH and CDR2 is LQKENI. The V end was cut by 1 base, the J end by 5 bases, with 8 bases between. The CDR3 DNA reads TGTGCCAGCTCACCACACCGCGGGGAGACCCAGTACTTC. Translating it yields CASSPHRGETQYF.

The chain links TRBV28 to TRBJ1-2; 7 nucleotides agree with TRBD1. CDR1 and CDR2 (germline): MDHEN, SYDVKM. Losses at the gene ends were 8 bases for V and 4 bases for J; bases not matched to a gene: 10. The CDR3 has 14 amino acids. CDR3 nucleotides: TGTGCCAGCTATAGACAGGGTCACGTCTATGGCTACACCTTC. Protein: CASYRQGHVYGYTF.

The chain joins TRBV13 to TRBJ2-2, with 9 bases matching TRBD2. Trimming cost V 8 bases and J 3 bases; bases outside gene matches: 16. CDR3 size: 18 residues. Germline loops: CDR1 PRHDT, CDR2 FYEKMQ (reference sequence). The CDR3 DNA sequence: TGTGCCAGCCGCGGGGGGGGAGACATGAGCAAATACACCGGGGAGCTGTTTTTT. Protein sequence: CASRGGGDMSKYTGELFF. Full variable domain (missing parts from reference TRBV13 and TRBJ2-2): AAGVIQSPRHLIKEKRETATLKCYPIPRHDTVYWYQQGPGQDPQFLISFYEKMQSDKGSIPDRFSAQQFSDYHSELNMSSLELGDSALYFCASRGGGDMSKYTGELFFGEGSRLTVL.

The rearrangement links TRBV1 to TRBJ1-3; TRBD1, as called in the table, went unchecked against the DNA. TRBV1 is flagged as a pseudogene. CDR3 length: 18 residues. As DNA, the CDR3 is TGCACCAGCAGCCCAGGACAGGCCTCAGGCCACTCTGGAAACACCATATATTTT. Translation gives CTSSPGQASGHSGNTIYF.

V is TRBV30 and J is TRBJ2-5; D unresolved. Per the germline V gene, CDR1 is GTSNPN and CDR2 is SVGIG (reference sequence). The V end lost 0 bases, the J end lost 2 bases, and 10 bases lay between the germline ends. There are 14 residues in the CDR3. The DNA for the CDR3 is TGTGCCTGGAGTGTAGCTTATAGACAAGAGACCCAGTACTTC. Protein sequence: CAWSVAYRQETQYF.

This clone was observed a handful of times. CDR3 loop: CASSIPTGLNEQYF. The CDR3 DNA is TGTGCCAGCAGCATCCCCACAGGGTTGAACGAGCAGTACTTC. The genes are TRBV7-9 and TRBJ2-7; weak D call: TRBD1 (6 bases). The CDR3 consists of 14 residues. CDR1 and CDR2 from the germline V gene are SEHNR and FQNEAQ (reference sequence). Trimming removed 5 bases at V and 5 bases at J, with 16 bases between.

The genes are TRBV10-1 and TRBJ2-7, with D perhaps TRBD1 (5 bases). There are 14 residues in the CDR3. V was clipped by 3 bases and J by 0 bases, with 9 bases between them. Per the germline V gene, CDR1 is WNHNN and CDR2 is SYGVQD (reference sequence). CDR3 DNA: TGCGCCAGCAGTGAATGGGGCTTCTCCTACGAGCAGTACTTC. Translating it yields CASSEWGFSYEQYF.